Listed below are T cell receptor beta chains from one sample, sequenced in a study of blood T cell repertoires in COVID-19. The protocol was immunoSEQ multiplex PCR, while the TCRdb copy is restricted to in-frame clones and leaves out a portion. The table lists some 200,000 clones, around four fifths of them singletons, with around 18% in the top ten. The specimen was peripheral blood. All receptors derive from a woman aged 80 or over with active or convalescent COVID-19. Each CDR3 is given with its conserved first and last residue. The D gene is left open where the match is weak. Size is omitted from some rows. Given values are once, few, many or a class for expanded clones.

v_call	clone_size	j_call	d_call	cdr3_nt	cdr3_aa
TRBV11-2	-	TRBJ1-1	-	TGTGCCAGCCAGGGGTACGCTGAAGCTTTCTTT	CASQGYAEAFF
TRBV10-3	-	TRBJ2-7	TRBD2	TGTGCCATCAGTGAGCCCAGCGGGAGAGGCTACGAGCAGTACTTC	CAISEPSGRGYEQYF
TRBV6-6	-	TRBJ2-5	-	TGTGCCAGCAGTTACTCCTTAGGGGTCCCCTTTTACTTC	CASSYSLGVPFYF
TRBV6-2/TRBV6-3	-	TRBJ2-1	-	TGTGCCAGCAGTTTAGGAGGGCTCTCCTACAATGAGCAGTTCTTC	CASSLGGLSYNEQFF
TRBV30	-	TRBJ2-2	-	TGTGCCTGGAGGCCCGGGGTTAACACCGGGGAGCTGTTTTTT	CAWRPGVNTGELFF
TRBV7-6	-	TRBJ2-7	-	TGTGCCAGCAGTTTTACAGGGCGGGACGAGCAGTACTTC	CASSFTGRDEQYF
TRBV28	once	TRBJ2-7	TRBD2	TGTGCCAGCAGTTTGCTAGCGGGAGCACGTGAGCAGTACTTC	CASSLLAGAREQYF
TRBV15	-	TRBJ1-3	TRBD1	TGTGCCACCAGCAGAGACCGGGACAGGGGGCGAGGAAACACCATATATTTT	CATSRDRDRGRGNTIYF
TRBV7-9	-	TRBJ1-2	TRBD1	TGTGCCAGCAGCTTACTGACAGGGGGCTGGGGCTACACCTTC	CASSLLTGGWGYTF
TRBV25-1	-	TRBJ2-3	TRBD2	TGTGCCAGCAGTGACTCAAATAGCGGGAGAAGGGGGGGAGATACGCAGTATTTT	CASSDSNSGRRGGDTQYF
TRBV18	-	TRBJ2-3	-	TGTGCCAGCTCACCGACGCAACGGGGCACAGATACGCAGTATTTT	CASSPTQRGTDTQYF
TRBV5-4	-	TRBJ1-5	-	TGTGCCAGCAGCTTCGGAGGAGGGGATCAGCCCCAGCATTTT	CASSFGGGDQPQHF
TRBV5-6	-	TRBJ2-4	TRBD1	TGTGCCAGCCGGGACAGGGTGAAGGGGATAGCCAAAAACATTCAGTACTTC	CASRDRVKGIAKNIQYF
TRBV4-1	-	TRBJ2-1	TRBD2	TGCGCCAGCAGCCGTTCTACTAGCGTCCTAGGCCCCTACAATGAGCAGTTCTTC	CASSRSTSVLGPYNEQFF
TRBV29-1	-	TRBJ2-2	-	TGCAGCGTTGCCCCTCCCTCGAACACCGGGGAGCTGTTTTTT	CSVAPPSNTGELFF
TRBV7-2	-	TRBJ2-5	-	TGTGCCAGCAGCTTAGTGTCGGGAGAGACCCAGTACTTC	CASSLVSGETQYF
TRBV4-3	-	TRBJ2-1	-	TGCGCCAGCAGCCAAGGTCGGGGGGCTAACTACAATGAGCAGTTCTTC	CASSQGRGANYNEQFF
TRBV27	-	TRBJ2-7	TRBD1	TGTGCCAGCGGGACAGCCTTTTCCTACGAGCAGTACTTC	CASGTAFSYEQYF
TRBV6-5	-	TRBJ2-7	-	TGTGCCAGCCGCCGGACATCCTACTACGAGCAGTACTTC	CASRRTSYYEQYF
TRBV15	-	TRBJ1-1	-	TGTGCCACCAGCAGACCCGACAGGATGAACACTGAAGCTTTCTTT	CATSRPDRMNTEAFF
TRBV19	-	TRBJ2-1	TRBD2	TGTGCCAGTACCGGAGGAGGACTAGCGGAAAGGGATGAGCAGTTCTTC	CASTGGGLAERDEQFF
TRBV3-1/TRBV3-2	-	TRBJ2-2	TRBD1	TGTGCCAGCAGCCAAGCCTGGGACAGCCCGAACACCGGGGAGCTGTTTTTT	CASSQAWDSPNTGELFF
TRBV6-1	-	TRBJ2-7	TRBD1	TGTGCCAGCAGTGAACAAGGGACAGGGGGGTTGGAGTACTTC	CASSEQGTGGLEYF
TRBV11-3	-	TRBJ2-7	-	TGTGCCAGCAGCCAAGGGGGAAAGGCAACCTACGAGCGGTACTTC	CASSQGGKATYERYF
TRBV3-1/TRBV3-2	-	TRBJ2-7	TRBD1	TGTGCCAGCTCTGCAGGGGGCGTCTCCTACGAGCAGTACTTC	CASSAGGVSYEQYF
TRBV30	once	TRBJ1-2	TRBD1	TGTGCCTGGAGCGCCGGGACAGGGAATGGCTACACCTTC	CAWSAGTGNGYTF
TRBV28	-	TRBJ1-4	-	TGTGCCAGCAGTTTAGGAGGGGTCGGCCTTAATGAAAAACTGTTTTTT	CASSLGGVGLNEKLFF
TRBV27	-	TRBJ2-3	-	TGTGCCAGCAGGCCCCTCGGGGCGGGGGCCAACACAGATACGCAGTATTTT	CASRPLGAGANTDTQYF
TRBV5-6	-	TRBJ2-5	TRBD2	TGTGCCAGCAGCTCGGGGAGGGCCTTTGAGACCCAGTACTTC	CASSSGRAFETQYF
TRBV7-3	-	TRBJ2-3	-	TGTGCCAGCAGCTTAAGTCTTCCAGATACGCAGTATTTT	CASSLSLPDTQYF
TRBV5-4	-	TRBJ2-1	-	TGTGCCAGCAACCCACCAGGTCCCTACAATGAGCAGTTCTTC	CASNPPGPYNEQFF
TRBV6-5	-	TRBJ1-2	-	TGTGCCAGCAGTTACTCGTTCTTTTCGAACTATGGCTACACCTTC	CASSYSFFSNYGYTF
TRBV2	-	TRBJ1-1	-	TGTGCCAGCAGTGAACTGGTGAGGCGGGAAGCTTTCTTT	CASSELVRREAFF
TRBV6-4	-	TRBJ2-3	-	TGTGCCAGCAGCCCTACATTCACAGGACGGCCTGTTAGCACAGATACGCAGTATTTT	CASSPTFTGRPVSTDTQYF
TRBV28	-	TRBJ1-6	TRBD1	TGTGCCAGCAGAGGGACAGCCTCTTATAATTCACCCCTCCACTTT	CASRGTASYNSPLHF
TRBV28	-	TRBJ1-3	-	TGTGCCAGCAGCACCCGGGGTTTTGGAAACACCATATATTTT	CASSTRGFGNTIYF
TRBV19	few	TRBJ2-5	TRBD2	TGTGCCAGTAGTCCTCAACCTAGCGGGAGGTTGGAGACCCAGTACTTC	CASSPQPSGRLETQYF
TRBV3-1/TRBV3-2	-	TRBJ2-5	-	TGTGCCAGCAGCCCAAGGGGCCCACAGCGAGTGGAAGAGACCCAGTACTTC	CASSPRGPQRVEETQYF
TRBV19	-	TRBJ1-2	-	TGTGCCAGTAGTGGAAAAGCAGGGGCAATTGGCTACACCTTC	CASSGKAGAIGYTF
TRBV9	-	TRBJ2-5	-	TGTGCCAGCAGCGTAGCACCCGGGGGATCAGAGACCCAGTACTTC	CASSVAPGGSETQYF
TRBV18	-	TRBJ2-5	-	TGTGCCAGCTCACCAGAAAATACAGGGTTAGCCCAGTACTTC	CASSPENTGLAQYF